The 19 T cell receptor beta chains in this list originate from one sample, sequenced in a study of patients and donors after allogeneic stem cell transplantation. MiXCR was run by TCRdb on the RT-PCR reads, yielding one entry per CDR3 protein. There are 190,000 or so distinct CDR3 sequences in the sample; approximately 41% occur only once, and approximately 32% lies in the top ten. Sequencing was performed on blood, either unsorted or a sorted T cell fraction (not recorded which). All receptors derive from a human donor who was either an allogeneic HSCT recipient or a stem cell or donor lymphocyte infusion donor (not recorded which). It is not recorded whose cells these are; they may come from a transplant donor.

This clonotype appeared once. V usage is TRBV28 and J usage is TRBJ2-1; D unclear. Germline CDR1 is MDHEN and CDR2 is SYDVKM. V was cut by 4 bases and J by 9 bases, with 7 bases left in between. This CDR3 is 11 amino acids long. CDR3 region: CASSSRLEQFF. In nucleotides, the CDR3 is TGTGCCAGCAGTTCGCGTCTTGAGCAGTTCTTC.

This clonotype was counted between two and nine times. This chain connects TRBV29-1 to TRBJ1-1; D not resolved. The CDR3 runs to 11 residues. Trimming shortened V by 1 base and J by 5 bases, and 5 bases separated the two germline ends. Germline CDR1 SQVTM, CDR2 ANQGSEA. CDR3 sequence (DNA): TGCAGCGTTGAAGTTCGGACTGAAGCTTTCTTT. Its translation is CSVEVRTEAFF.

This clonotype occurred once. Because the CDR3's place on the DNA is in doubt, the DNA is left out and the CDR3 is given as listed by TCRdb. The genes are TRBV30 and TRBJ1-2. The CDR3 adds up to 13 amino acids, both ends counted. Germline loops: CDR1 GTSNPN, CDR2 SVGIG (reference sequence). The CDR3 sequence is CARDFKANYGCTF.

The chain recombines TRBV27 with TRBJ2-7, with TRBD1 matching over 7 bases. Germline CDR1 MNHEY, CDR2 SMNVEV (reference sequence). Trimming removed 5 bases from V and 0 bases from J; junction bases left unmatched: 10. The CDR3 length is 16 residues. CDR3 bases: TGTGCCAGCAGTCCCGAATTTCGGGACAGCTCCTACGAGCAGTACTTC. Translating gives CASSPEFRDSSYEQYF.

CDR3 bases: TGTGCCAGCAGTTTTAGGACAGGGTATGAAAAACTGTTTTTT. Translating it yields CASSFRTGYEKLFF. The chain employs TRBV12-3 or TRBV12-4 and TRBJ1-4; TRBD1 aligns across 8 bases. V lost 3 bases and J lost 6; bases outside the gene matches: 3. The CDR3 spans 14 residues.

V gene TRBV4-3 combines with J gene TRBJ1-2; 11 bases are a match to TRBD1. The V gene's germline CDR1 is LGHNA and CDR2 YSLEER. The trim removed 0 bases at V and 7 bases at J, leaving 10 bases unmatched. The CDR3 covers 17 residues. CDR3 sequence reads: CASSQDLLDRGPGGYTF. DNA for the CDR3: TGCGCCAGCAGCCAAGACCTTCTGGACAGGGGGCCAGGTGGCTACACCTTC.

The chain links TRBV7-9 to TRBJ2-1; 8 positions agree with TRBD2. Trimming cost V 0 bases and J 6 bases; bases outside gene matches: 1. The CDR3 totals 14 residues. Germline loops: CDR1 SEHNR, CDR2 FQNEAQ (reference sequence). DNA of the CDR3: TGTGCCAGCAGCTTAGCTGGGACTAGCAATGAGCAGTTCTTC. This sequence encodes CASSLAGTSNEQFF.

The rearrangement links TRBV15 to TRBJ1-2; D gene ambiguous. CDR1 is LNHNV and CDR2 is YYDKDF in the germline V gene (reference sequence). Trimming pared 5 bases from V and 0 bases from J, leaving 13 bases between. The CDR3 runs to 15 residues. CDR3 in DNA: TGTGCCACCAGCCCACCCGGCGGCCCTAACTATGGCTACACCTTC. Its translation is CATSPPGGPNYGYTF.

The chain carries TRBV12-3 or TRBV12-4 and TRBJ2-1; D possibly matches TRBD1 or TRBD2 (5 bases each). The length of the CDR3 is 14 residues. Trimming shortened V by 5 bases and J by 2 bases, and 10 bases separated the two germline ends. The CDR3 DNA reads TGTGCCAGCAGTGCCCGGGACCCCTACAATGAGCAGTTCTTC. It specifies CASSARDPYNEQFF.

The chain recombines TRBV4-3 with TRBJ2-2; 8 nucleotides line up with TRBD1. Germline V lookup: CDR1 LGHNA, CDR2 YSLEER. With 0 bases clipped from V and 6 bases from J, the junction kept 6 bases outside the gene matches. The CDR3 covers 16 residues. The CDR3 protein is CASSQDRQGRSGELFF. Here the CDR3 DNA reads TGCGCCAGCAGCCAAGATCGACAGGGGAGGTCCGGGGAGCTGTTTTTT.

This clonotype has a handful of counts. The rearrangement uses TRBV12-3 or TRBV12-4 and TRBJ2-1; perhaps TRBD1 as D (6 bases). The CDR3 covers 12 residues. Trimming cost V 7 bases and J 3 bases, with 7 bases left between them. This CDR3 reads CASTDSYNEQFF. The CDR3 coding sequence is TGTGCCAGCACGGACAGCTACAATGAGCAGTTCTTC.

This clonotype was seen only a few times. The chain links TRBV15 to TRBJ1-5, with D perhaps matching TRBD1 (5 bases). The germline V and J ends were trimmed by 0 bases and 7 bases, with 10 bases remaining between them. Germline V lookup: CDR1 LNHNV, CDR2 YYDKDF (reference sequence). This CDR3 is built from 14 residues. CDR3 loop: CATSREGRDQPQHF. The CDR3 nucleotides are TGTGCCACCAGCAGAGAGGGAAGGGACCAGCCCCAGCATTTT. Based on the CDR3 plus reference TRBV15 and TRBJ1-5, the full variable domain is DAMVIQNPRYQVTQFGKPVTLSCSQTLNHNVMYWYQQKSSQAPKLLFHYYDKDFNNEADTPDNFQSRRPNTSFCFLDIRSPGLGDTAMYLCATSREGRDQPQHFGDGTRLSIL.

This chain joins TRBV5-6 and TRBJ1-1; TRBD1 matches at 7 bases. In germline, CDR1 is SGHDT, CDR2 YYEEEE. V dropped 1 base and J dropped 3; count of bases not matched to a gene: 12. This CDR3 contains 17 residues. The CDR3 bases are TGTGCCAGCAGCTTGCGGGGAGGGGGCTCCTTGCACACTGAAGCTTTCTTT. Protein product: CASSLRGGGSLHTEAFF.

Only a few counts were recorded for this clonotype. The conserved final phenylalanine or tryptophan is absent from the CDR3, which likely points to a read error. This chain joins TRBV7-9 and TRBJ1-2; possible D gene TRBD1, 5 bases. Trimming stripped 5 bases from V and 1 base from J, with 14 bases between. This CDR3 is 15 amino acids long. Germline assignment: CDR1 SEHNR and CDR2 FQNEAQ (reference sequence). The CDR3 loop reads CASSHLFDSNYGYTL. The CDR3 nucleotides read TGTGCCAGCAGCCACTTATTCGACAGTAACTATGGCTACACCCTC.

The V call is TRBV14, the J call TRBJ2-2; D ambiguous. CDR3 length: 13 residues. Trimming stripped 2 bases from V and 6 bases from J, with 7 bases between. Germline V gene data show CDR1 as SGHDN and CDR2 as FVKESK. CDR3 nucleotides: TGTGCCAGCAGCCAAAACCGAGCCGGGGAGCTGTTTTTT. This encodes CASSQNRAGELFF.

The rearrangement joins TRBV5-1 to TRBJ1-1, with no clear D. Looked up from germline, CDR1 is SGHRS and CDR2 is YFSETQ. V was cut by 10 bases and J by 3 bases, with 16 bases left in between. This CDR3 region has 13 residues. The CDR3 sequence: CASSPRVDTEAFF. The CDR3 nucleotides are TGCGCCTCTTCCCCGAGAGTCGACACTGAAGCTTTCTTT.

The chain recombines TRBV12-3 or TRBV12-4 with TRBJ1-2, with D maybe TRBD1 (6 bases). With 2 bases removed from V and 0 bases from J, the gap between germline ends came to 7 bases. This CDR3 is built from 14 residues. CDR3 sequence (DNA): TGTGCCAGCAGTTTAAGGGGGGCTAACTATGGCTACACCTTC. Its protein product is CASSLRGANYGYTF.

The chain has TRBV29-1 and TRBJ1-6, with D perhaps matching TRBD1 (6 bases). V lost 6 bases and J lost 7, with 13 bases in between. The CDR3 is 13 amino acids. The germline CDR1 and CDR2 sequences are SQVTM and ANQGSEA. The chain's CDR3 is CSVRDINNSPLHF. In nucleotides, the CDR3 is TGCAGCGTCCGGGACATTAACAATTCACCCCTCCACTTT.

The chain links TRBV6-4 to TRBJ2-1; D is ambiguous. V gave up 2 bases and J gave up 3 bases, with 14 bases separating them. Germline-derived CDR1 and CDR2 are MRHNA and SNTAGT. The CDR3 runs to 16 residues. CDR3 coding DNA: TGTGCCAGCAGTGACAGGAGAGGAGCGAGCTACAATGAGCAGTTCTTC. The encoded protein is CASSDRRGASYNEQFF.